The 25 T cell receptor beta chains reported below all come from one sample, sequenced in a study of cytomegalovirus exposure and HLA in healthy donors. The assay was immunoSEQ multiplex PCR, and TCRdb's table has in-frame clones only and misses some. The sample shows about 270,000 clones, 65% to 90% of them seen only once. Sequencing was performed on PBMCs. These receptors came from a woman between 18 and 30 years old in good health and CMV-seronegative.

The chain links TRBV6-5 to TRBJ2-3; the D gene is possibly TRBD1 (7 bases). CDR1 and CDR2 from the germline V gene are MNHEY and SVGAGI. Deletions cut 6 bases from V and 4 bases from J, with 14 bases between. The CDR3 contains 14 residues. The CDR3 DNA follows: TGTGCCAGCAGCTTTACAGGGGAGGCAGATACGCAGTATTTT. The encoded protein is CASSFTGEADTQYF.

The V gene is TRBV6-5, the J gene TRBJ1-2; D perhaps matches TRBD1 (5 bases). Germline lookup yields CDR1 MNHEY and CDR2 SVGAGI. V dropped 3 bases and J dropped 13 bases, with 21 bases sitting between them. CDR3 size: 14 residues. The CDR3 region has the DNA TGTGCCAGCAGTTATACCGTGGAGGGGCCACATCTCACCTTC. Protein sequence: CASSYTVEGPHLTF.

The chain recombines TRBV27 with TRBJ2-7, with D uncertain. V lost 2 bases to trimming and J lost 2 bases, with 7 bases between them. CDR3 size: 13 residues. Germline lookup yields CDR1 MNHEY and CDR2 SMNVEV (reference sequence). CDR3 sequence (DNA): TGTGCCAGCAGTTTAGGCATTGCCTACGAGCAGTACTTC. Translation gives CASSLGIAYEQYF.

There are a few counts of this clone. The J gene is TRBJ1-1, the V gene TRBV30; D unresolved. The V gene lost 2 bases and the J gene lost 0 bases, with 19 bases spanning the gap. The length of the CDR3 is 17 residues. Germline V CDR1 and CDR2: GTSNPN, SVGIG (reference sequence). As DNA, the CDR3 is TGTGCCTGGAGTCCCCCAAACCTAGGTTACATGAACACTGAAGCTTTCTTT. Its protein is CAWSPPNLGYMNTEAFF. Full variable domain (rest looked up from reference TRBV30 and TRBJ1-1): SQTIHQWPATLVQPVGSPLSLECTVEGTSNPNLYWYRQAAGRGLQLLFYSVGIGQISSEVPQNLSASRPQDRQFILSSKKLLLSDSGFYLCAWSPPNLGYMNTEAFFGQGTRLTVV.

This clone was recorded only once. V usage is TRBV5-6 and J usage is TRBJ1-2; the D is unclear. The V end lost 4 bases, the J end lost 5 bases, and 18 bases lay between the germline ends. CDR1 SGHDT and CDR2 YYEEEE come from the germline V gene. The CDR3 totals 15 residues. The CDR3 nucleotides read TGTGCCAGCAGCGGTGGGCAGGCCCCTGTTTATGGCTACACCTTC. Protein product: CASSGGQAPVYGYTF. The full variable domain, rest sourced from reference TRBV5-6 and TRBJ1-2, is DAGVTQSPTHLIKTRGQQVTLRCSPKSGHDTVSWYQQALGQGPQFIFQYYEEEERQRGNFPDRFSGHQFPNYSSELNVNALLLGDSALYLCASSGGQAPVYGYTFGSGTRLTVV.

CDR3: CASSQLEAGGFTDTQYF. CDR3 bases: TGCGCCAGCAGCCAACTGGAAGCGGGAGGTTTCACAGATACGCAGTATTTT. The J gene is TRBJ2-3, the V gene TRBV4-1; TRBD2 matches at 9 bases. The germline V gene has CDR1 MGHRA and CDR2 YSYEKL. V shed 2 bases, J shed 2 bases, and the junction held 8 bases outside the gene matches. This CDR3 is built from 17 residues.

The CDR3 protein is CASSGLGGGNTEAFF. CDR3 nucleotide sequence: TGTGCCAGCAGCGGCCTAGGCGGAGGAAACACTGAAGCTTTCTTT. The chain is built from TRBV11-2 and TRBJ1-1; D is ambiguous. The CDR3 contains 15 residues. Germline CDR1 is SGHAT and CDR2 is FQNNGV. The V gene lost 5 bases and the J gene lost 2 bases, with 15 bases spanning the gap.

This clone was seen a single time. The J gene is TRBJ1-5, the V gene TRBV19; 10 nucleotides align to TRBD1. CDR1 is LNHDA, CDR2 SQIVND, per germline (reference sequence). The ends lost 3 bases at V and 2 bases at J; junction bases unmatched: 10. The CDR3 covers 18 residues. CDR3 in amino acids: CASSIKTGGAVGNQPQHF. For the CDR3, the DNA is TGTGCCAGTAGTATCAAGACAGGGGGCGCCGTGGGCAATCAGCCCCAGCATTTT. Complete variable domain (other parts from reference TRBV19 and TRBJ1-5): DGGITQSPKYLFRKEGQNVTLSCEQNLNHDAMYWYRQDPGQGLRLIYYSQIVNDFQKGDIAEGYSVSREKKESFPLTVTSAQKNPTAFYLCASSIKTGGAVGNQPQHFGDGTRLSIL.

The table lists this clone with a few counts. Other DNA sequences from this sample encode an identical CDR3 as well. The chain carries TRBV30 and TRBJ1-5; 8 positions match TRBD1. Germline values: CDR1 GTSNPN, CDR2 SVGIG (reference sequence). Trimming at V came to 3 bases and at J to 4 bases, leaving 2 bases not matched to a gene. The CDR3 length is 13 residues. CDR3 sequence: CAWSGTGNQPQHF. The CDR3 DNA follows: TGTGCCTGGAGCGGGACAGGAAATCAGCCCCAGCATTTT.

In the case of this clone: The sample carries other DNA sequences with the same CDR3. CDR3 sequence reads: CASSLGTGNYEQYF. In DNA, the CDR3 is TGTGCCAGCAGCTTGGGTACAGGAAACTACGAGCAGTACTTC. The chain combines TRBV5-6 with TRBJ2-7, with D possibly being TRBD1 (5 bases). The germline V and J ends were trimmed by 0 bases and 3 bases, with 10 bases remaining between them. Per the germline V gene, CDR1 is SGHDT and CDR2 is YYEEEE. CDR3 length equals 14 residues. Full variable domain (missing parts from reference TRBV5-6 and TRBJ2-7): DAGVTQSPTHLIKTRGQQVTLRCSPKSGHDTVSWYQQALGQGPQFIFQYYEEEERQRGNFPDRFSGHQFPNYSSELNVNALLLGDSALYLCASSLGTGNYEQYFGPGTRLTVT.

The chain recombines TRBV6-6 with TRBJ1-1; 7 bases line up with TRBD1. This CDR3 spans 15 amino acids. V trimming: 1 base; J trimming: 1 base; junction bases outside the gene matches: 3. The germline V gene has CDR1 MNHNY and CDR2 SVGAGI (reference sequence). The CDR3 coding sequence is TGTGCCAGCAGTTACTTATGGACAGGGAACACTGAAGCTTTCTTT. This translates into CASSYLWTGNTEAFF.

V is TRBV2 and J is TRBJ1-5; 10 bases agree with TRBD1. V dropped 6 bases and J dropped 6; count of bases not matched to a gene: 5. This CDR3 contains 14 residues. Germline V gives CDR1 SNHLY, CDR2 FYNNEI. The CDR3 coding sequence is TGTGCCAGCAGGGGGACAGGGGAGGTTCAGCCCCAGCATTTT. This encodes CASRGTGEVQPQHF.

This clone occurred a few times. This rearrangement joins TRBV11-3 to TRBJ1-3; 7 nucleotides line up with TRBD1. Per the germline V gene, CDR1 is SGHNT and CDR2 is YENEEA. The CDR3 covers 17 residues. The junction had 12 bases not matched to a gene; V was cut back by 2 bases and J by 5 bases. The CDR3 is CASSLLSSRDRRNTIYF. The CDR3 nucleotides are TGTGCCAGCAGCTTACTCAGCAGTAGGGACAGAAGAAACACCATATATTTT. Full variable domain (outside the CDR3, taken from reference TRBV11-3 and TRBJ1-3): EAGVVQSPRYKIIEKKQPVAFWCNPISGHNTLYWYLQNLGQGPELLIRYENEEAVDDSQLPKDRFSAERLKGVDSTLKIQPAELGDSAVYLCASSLLSSRDRRNTIYFGEGSWLTVV.

The chain has TRBV5-1 and TRBJ2-7; D possibly corresponds to TRBD2 (6 bases). Trimming removed 0 bases at V and 3 bases at J, with 16 bases between. Germline assignment: CDR1 SGHRS and CDR2 YFSETQ. CDR3 length: 16 residues. The CDR3 nucleotides are TGCGCCAGCAGCTTGGATGGAGGGCCAGATAGCTACGAGCAGTACTTC. This codes for CASSLDGGPDSYEQYF.

The V call is TRBV7-2, the J call TRBJ2-5; TRBD2 aligns across 10 bases. After removal of 7 bases from V and 0 bases from J, the junction contained 14 bases not matched to a gene. CDR3 length equals 18 residues. CDR1 and CDR2 (germline): SGHTA, FQGNSA. CDR3 sequence reads: CASTSGLAATWYQETQYF. Here the CDR3 DNA reads TGTGCCAGCACCTCAGGACTAGCGGCCACTTGGTACCAAGAGACCCAGTACTTC.

The rearrangement joins TRBV4-3 to TRBJ1-2; 9 bases agree with TRBD1. Germline lookup yields CDR1 LGHNA and CDR2 YSLEER. The length of the CDR3 is 15 residues. J lost 5 bases, V lost 0 bases, and 4 bases had no gene match. The CDR3 nucleotides are TGCGCCAGCAGCCAAGATCCGGGACAGGGTTATGGCTACACCTTC. Residues: CASSQDPGQGYGYTF.

The chain recombines TRBV5-1 with TRBJ1-4; TRBD1 agrees at 9 bases. Germline CDR1 is SGHRS and CDR2 is YFSETQ. Trimming cost V 7 bases and J 4 bases; bases outside gene matches: 5. The CDR3 has 14 amino acids. CDR3 loop: CASGQGRDNEKLFF. The DNA of the CDR3 is TGCGCCAGCGGACAGGGGAGGGATAATGAAAAACTGTTTTTT.

About this clone itself: The junction and the germline gene differ at one end; a read error may be behind it. The CDR3 DNA is TGTGCTAGCAGCTTAGAGGCAGGGGCTAAAGTGACAGATACGCAGTATTTT. Protein product: CASSLEAGAKVTDTQYF. The gene calls are TRBV7-7 and TRBJ2-3; tentatively, D is TRBD1 (6 bases). CDR1 is SSHAT and CDR2 is FNYEAQ in the germline V gene (reference sequence). CDR3 size: 17 residues.

J is TRBJ1-2 and V is TRBV7-2; possibly TRBD1 for D (6 bases). The V end lost 6 bases, the J end lost 4 bases, and 18 bases lay between the germline ends. The CDR3 length is 15 residues. Germline CDR1 and CDR2: SGHTA and FQGNSA. The CDR3 DNA follows: TGTGCCAGCAGATCCCGAGGGGGACGGCTCTATGGCTACACCTTC. It is translated as CASRSRGGRLYGYTF.

This clone occurred a few times. The rearrangement uses TRBV30 and TRBJ1-1, with D possibly matching TRBD1 (5 bases). Per germline, CDR1 GTSNPN and CDR2 SVGIG (reference sequence). This CDR3 has 13 amino acids. V shed 8 bases and J shed 1 base, with 14 bases lying between them. The CDR3 reads CAGGGEKNTEAFF. CDR3 DNA sequence: TGTGCCGGCGGGGGGGAGAAGAACACTGAAGCTTTCTTT.

This chain connects TRBV6-5 to TRBJ2-3; 8 nucleotides align to TRBD2. The germline gives CDR1 MNHEY, CDR2 SVGAGI. This CDR3 comprises 14 residues. V was clipped by 10 bases and J by 2 bases; unmatched bases: 8. This chain's CDR3 is CATGPGLVTDTQYF. As DNA, the CDR3 is TGTGCCACAGGACCGGGACTAGTCACAGATACGCAGTATTTT.

As DNA, the CDR3 is TGTGCCAGCAGTTACCTCGCCACACACTCTGGAAACACCATATATTTT. Translated, it gives CASSYLATHSGNTIYF. The gene calls are TRBV6-5 and TRBJ1-3; D is uncertain. Per germline, CDR1 MNHEY and CDR2 SVGAGI. This CDR3 comprises 16 residues. Between the trimmed V and J ends, which lost 2 bases and 0 bases, there was a span of 11 bases.

This chain connects TRBV5-4 to TRBJ2-1; D unresolved. V gave up 0 bases and J gave up 6 bases, with 13 bases separating them. CDR1 and CDR2 from the germline V gene are SGHNT and YYREEE (reference sequence). The length of the CDR3 is 15 residues. The CDR3 spells CASSLDIGGRNEQFF. CDR3 nucleotides: TGTGCCAGCAGCTTGGATATCGGCGGTCGCAATGAGCAGTTCTTC. Using reference TRBV5-4 and TRBJ2-1 for the parts outside the CDR3, the full variable domain is ETGVTQSPTHLIKTRGQQVTLRCSSQSGHNTVSWYQQALGQGPQFIFQYYREEENGRGNFPPRFSGLQFPNYSSELNVNALELDDSALYLCASSLDIGGRNEQFFGPGTRLTVL.

The chain joins TRBV30 to TRBJ2-7, with a possible D match to TRBD2 (6 bases). The germline CDR1 and CDR2 sequences are GTSNPN and SVGIG (reference sequence). V was cut by 2 bases and J by 3 bases, with 14 bases left in between. The CDR3 length is 14 residues. Here the CDR3 reads CAWSISSVDYEQYF. For the CDR3, the DNA is TGTGCCTGGAGTATATCTAGCGTCGACTACGAGCAGTACTTC.

The chain is built from TRBV18 and TRBJ2-7; 7 bases are shared with TRBD2. V was clipped by 3 bases and J by 3 bases; unmatched bases: 5. There are 14 residues in the CDR3. Germline V gene data show CDR1 as KGHSH and CDR2 as LQKENI. Here the CDR3 reads CASSPAGDLYEQYF. Written as DNA, the CDR3 is TGTGCCAGCTCACCTGCGGGAGACCTCTACGAGCAGTACTTC.